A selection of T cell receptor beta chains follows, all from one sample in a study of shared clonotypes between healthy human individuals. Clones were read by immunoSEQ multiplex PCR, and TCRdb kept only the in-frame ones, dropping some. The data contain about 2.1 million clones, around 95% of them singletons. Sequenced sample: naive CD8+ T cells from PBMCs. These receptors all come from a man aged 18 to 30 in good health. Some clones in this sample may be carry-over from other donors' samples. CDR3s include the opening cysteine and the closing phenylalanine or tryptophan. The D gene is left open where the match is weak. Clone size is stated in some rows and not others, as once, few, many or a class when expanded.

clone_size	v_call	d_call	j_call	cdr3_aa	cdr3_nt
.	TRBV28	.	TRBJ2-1	CASSLLLRANEQFF	TGTGCCAGCAGTTTGCTCCTAAGGGCCAATGAGCAGTTCTTC
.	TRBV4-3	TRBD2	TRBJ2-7	CASSQDYRTSGISYEQYF	TGCGCCAGCAGCCAAGATTATCGGACTAGCGGGATTTCCTACGAGCAGTACTTC
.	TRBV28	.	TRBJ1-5	CASSSSRDGARQPQHF	TGTGCCAGCAGTTCCTCCCGGGACGGCGCCCGGCAGCCCCAGCATTTT
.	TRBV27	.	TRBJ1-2	CASSLSAAMVGYTF	TGTGCCAGCAGTTTATCGGCGGCCATGGTAGGCTACACCTTC
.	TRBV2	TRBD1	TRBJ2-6	CASSGEGDRAVPGANVLTF	TGTGCCAGCAGTGGGGAGGGGGACAGGGCGGTACCCGGGGCCAACGTCCTGACTTTC
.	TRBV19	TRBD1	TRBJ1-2	CASSILGTVNGYTF	TGTGCCAGTTCTATTCTCGGGACAGTAAATGGCTACACCTTC
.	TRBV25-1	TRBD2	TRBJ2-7	CASSEGGSGRTHEQYF	TGTGCCAGCAGTGAAGGGGGTAGCGGGAGAACCCACGAGCAGTACTTC
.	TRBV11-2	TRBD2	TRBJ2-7	CASSLPLAGVSEQYF	TGTGCCAGCAGCTTACCGCTAGCGGGAGTGAGCGAGCAGTACTTC
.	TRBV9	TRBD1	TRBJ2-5	CASSGTLSGTGIPGPETQYF	TGTGCCAGCAGCGGTACCTTATCCGGGACAGGGATCCCCGGCCCAGAGACCCAGTACTTC
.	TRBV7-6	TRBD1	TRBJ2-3	CASSQPQTDREDTQYF	TGTGCCAGCAGCCAGCCCCAAACTGACAGGGAAGATACGCAGTATTTT
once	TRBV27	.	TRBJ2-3	CASSLLGRGVTDTQYF	TGTGCCAGCAGTTTATTGGGCAGGGGGGTTACAGATACGCAGTATTTT
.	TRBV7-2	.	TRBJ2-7	CASSSFFGDEQYF	TGTGCCAGCAGCTCCTTCTTCGGGGACGAGCAGTACTTC
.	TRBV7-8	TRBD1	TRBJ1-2	CASSSTERTGIDGYTF	TGTGCCAGCAGCTCGACCGAAAGGACAGGGATAGACGGCTACACCTTC
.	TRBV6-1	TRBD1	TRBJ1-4	CASNTNRGLYEKLFF	TGTGCCAGCAATACGAACAGGGGGCTTTATGAAAAACTGTTTTTT
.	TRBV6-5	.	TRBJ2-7	CASSSLPGHEQYF	TGTGCCAGCAGTTCCCTCCCGGGGCACGAGCAGTACTTC
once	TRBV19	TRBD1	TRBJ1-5	CASSSQGAVSNQPQHF	TGTGCCAGTAGCTCACAGGGGGCGGTTAGCAATCAGCCCCAGCATTTT
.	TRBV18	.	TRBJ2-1	CASSRLELYEQFF	TGTGCCAGCTCACGCCTTGAATTGTATGAGCAGTTCTTC
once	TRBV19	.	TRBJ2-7	CASSILGRAPNEQYF	TGTGCCAGTAGTATCCTAGGGCGCGCTCCCAACGAGCAGTACTTC
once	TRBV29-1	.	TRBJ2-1	CSVEGGRSYNEQFF	TGCAGCGTTGAGGGGGGCCGCTCCTACAATGAGCAGTTCTTC
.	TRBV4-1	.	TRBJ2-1	CASSQDGHPEDNEQFF	TGCGCCAGCAGCCAAGACGGGCACCCGGAGGACAATGAGCAGTTCTTC
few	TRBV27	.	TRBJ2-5	CASSSYQETQYF	TGTGCCAGCAGTTCGTACCAAGAGACCCAGTACTTC
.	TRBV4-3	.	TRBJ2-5	CASSQDERAQETQYF	TGCGCCAGCAGCCAAGATGAGCGGGCCCAAGAGACCCAGTACTTC
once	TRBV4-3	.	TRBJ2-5	CASSQGGYYEQETQYF	TGCGCCAGCAGCCAAGGTGGTTATTACGAACAAGAGACCCAGTACTTC
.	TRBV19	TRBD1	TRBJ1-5	CASWDRVDSNQPQHF	TGTGCCAGCTGGGACAGGGTAGATAGCAATCAGCCCCAGCATTTT
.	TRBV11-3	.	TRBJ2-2	CASSLGPRTGELFF	TGTGCCAGCAGCTTGGGTCCGCGGACCGGGGAGCTGTTTTTT
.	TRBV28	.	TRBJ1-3	CASSLRSGLLRNTIYF	TGTGCCAGCAGTTTACGGTCAGGGTTATTGAGAAACACCATATATTTT
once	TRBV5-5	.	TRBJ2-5	CASSLETGEETQYF	TGTGCCAGCAGCTTGGAAACGGGAGAGGAGACCCAGTACTTC
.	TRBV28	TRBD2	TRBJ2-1	CASSLWSGGDSGYNEQFF	TGTGCCAGCAGTTTATGGTCCGGGGGGGATAGCGGCTACAATGAGCAGTTCTTC
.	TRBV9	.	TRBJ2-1	CASSPFILERASSYNEQFF	TGTGCCAGCAGCCCATTCATACTCGAGCGGGCCAGCTCCTACAATGAGCAGTTCTTC
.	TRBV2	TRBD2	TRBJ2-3	CASSTTGTTDTDTQYF	TGTGCCAGCAGCACAACCGGGACTACAGACACAGATACGCAGTATTTT
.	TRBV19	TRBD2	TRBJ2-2	CASTEAGGPNTGELFF	TGTGCCAGTACTGAAGCGGGAGGGCCGAACACCGGGGAGCTGTTTTTT
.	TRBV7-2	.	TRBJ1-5	CASSSTEGGRSNQPQHF	TGTGCCAGCAGCTCGACGGAGGGGGGCCGTAGCAATCAGCCCCAGCATTTT
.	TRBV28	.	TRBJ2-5	CASSLLPQRQETQYF	TGTGCCAGCAGTTTATTACCGCAGCGCCAAGAGACCCAGTACTTC
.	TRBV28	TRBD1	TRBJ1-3	CASSVRGLVRGNTIYF	TGTGCCAGCAGTGTCAGGGGGCTCGTGAGGGGAAACACCATATATTTT
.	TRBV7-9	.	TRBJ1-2	CASSFSSEDYGYTF	TGTGCCAGCAGCTTCAGTAGCGAAGACTATGGCTACACCTTC
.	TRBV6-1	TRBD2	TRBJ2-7	CASSVSGRGYEQYF	TGTGCCAGCAGTGTTAGCGGGAGAGGGTACGAGCAGTACTTC
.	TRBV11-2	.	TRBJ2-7	CASSPWDKLNYEQYF	TGTGCCAGCAGCCCCTGGGACAAGCTAAACTACGAGCAGTACTTC